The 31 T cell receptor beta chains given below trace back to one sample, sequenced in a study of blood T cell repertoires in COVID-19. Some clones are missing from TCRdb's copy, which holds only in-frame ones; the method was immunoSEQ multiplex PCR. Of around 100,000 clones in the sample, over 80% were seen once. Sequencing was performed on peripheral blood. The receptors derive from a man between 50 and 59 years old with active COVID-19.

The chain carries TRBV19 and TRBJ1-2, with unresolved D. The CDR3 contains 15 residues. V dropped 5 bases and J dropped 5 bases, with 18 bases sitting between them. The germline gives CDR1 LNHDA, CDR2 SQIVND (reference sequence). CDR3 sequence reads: CASSPATGESYGYTF. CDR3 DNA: TGTGCCAGTAGTCCGGCAACTGGAGAGTCGTATGGCTACACCTTC.

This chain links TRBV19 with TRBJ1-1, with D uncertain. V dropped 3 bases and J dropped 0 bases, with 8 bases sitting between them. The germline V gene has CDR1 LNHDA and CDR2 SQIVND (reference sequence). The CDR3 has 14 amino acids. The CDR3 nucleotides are TGTGCCAGTAGTATCCCCGACATGAACACTGAAGCTTTCTTT. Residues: CASSIPDMNTEAFF.

The CDR3: CASRSGGSYSPLHF. For the CDR3, the DNA is TGTGCCAGCAGGTCAGGGGGCTCGTATTCACCCCTCCACTTT. This chain connects TRBV28 to TRBJ1-6, with 8 bases fitting TRBD1. The CDR3 sequence is 14 residues long. Per the germline V gene, CDR1 is MDHEN and CDR2 is SYDVKM. Trimming took 6 bases from V and 8 from J; bases not matched to a gene: 6.

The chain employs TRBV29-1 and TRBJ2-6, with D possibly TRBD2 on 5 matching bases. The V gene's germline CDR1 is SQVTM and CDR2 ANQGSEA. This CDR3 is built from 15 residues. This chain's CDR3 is CTAKIPPGGANVLTF. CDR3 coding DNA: TGCACCGCCAAGATCCCACCGGGAGGGGCCAACGTCCTGACTTTC.

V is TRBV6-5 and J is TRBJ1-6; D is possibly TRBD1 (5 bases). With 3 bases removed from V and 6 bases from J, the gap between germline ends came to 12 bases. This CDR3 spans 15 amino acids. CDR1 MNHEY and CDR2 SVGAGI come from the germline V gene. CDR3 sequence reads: CASSYVRARNSPLHF. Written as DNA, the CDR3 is TGTGCCAGCAGTTATGTCAGGGCTCGTAATTCACCCCTCCACTTT.

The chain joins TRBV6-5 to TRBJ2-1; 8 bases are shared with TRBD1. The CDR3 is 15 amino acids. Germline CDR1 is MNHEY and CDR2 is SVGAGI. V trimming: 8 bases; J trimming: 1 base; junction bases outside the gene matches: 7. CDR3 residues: CASSTGTGSYNEQFF. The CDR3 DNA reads TGTGCCAGCTCTACCGGGACAGGATCCTACAATGAGCAGTTCTTC.

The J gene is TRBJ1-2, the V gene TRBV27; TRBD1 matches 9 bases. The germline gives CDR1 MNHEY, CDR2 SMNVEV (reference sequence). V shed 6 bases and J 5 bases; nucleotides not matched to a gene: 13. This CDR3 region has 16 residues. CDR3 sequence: CASRPLRDRVWYGYTF. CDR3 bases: TGTGCCAGCAGGCCGCTCCGGGACAGGGTGTGGTATGGCTACACCTTC.

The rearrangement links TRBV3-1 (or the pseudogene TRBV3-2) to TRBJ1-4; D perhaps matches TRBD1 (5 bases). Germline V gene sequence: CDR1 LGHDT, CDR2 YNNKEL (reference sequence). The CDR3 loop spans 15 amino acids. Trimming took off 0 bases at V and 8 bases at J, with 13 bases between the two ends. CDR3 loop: CASSQESMAGEKLFF. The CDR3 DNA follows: TGTGCCAGCAGCCAAGAAAGTATGGCAGGGGAAAAACTGTTTTTT.

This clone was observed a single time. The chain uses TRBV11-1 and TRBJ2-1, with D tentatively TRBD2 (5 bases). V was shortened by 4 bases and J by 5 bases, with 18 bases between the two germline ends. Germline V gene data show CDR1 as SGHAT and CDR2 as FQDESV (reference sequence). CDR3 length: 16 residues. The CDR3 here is CASSSVYSGTDNEQFF. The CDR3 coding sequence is TGTGCCAGCAGCTCCGTGTACAGCGGTACAGACAATGAGCAGTTCTTC.

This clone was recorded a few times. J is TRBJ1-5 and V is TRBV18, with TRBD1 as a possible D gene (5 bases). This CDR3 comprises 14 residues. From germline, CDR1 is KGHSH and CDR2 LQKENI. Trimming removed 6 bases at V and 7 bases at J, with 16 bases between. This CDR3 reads CASSSVEGKQPQHF. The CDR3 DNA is TGTGCCAGCTCCTCGGTGGAGGGGAAGCAGCCCCAGCATTTT.

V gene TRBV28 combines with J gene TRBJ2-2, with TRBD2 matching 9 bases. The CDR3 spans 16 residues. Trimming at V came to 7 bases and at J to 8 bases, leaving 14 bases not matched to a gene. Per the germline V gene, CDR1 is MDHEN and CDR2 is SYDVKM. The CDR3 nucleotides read TGTGCCAGCACCCCCGGCTGGCTAGCGGGACGAGGGGAGCTGTTTTTT. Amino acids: CASTPGWLAGRGELFF.

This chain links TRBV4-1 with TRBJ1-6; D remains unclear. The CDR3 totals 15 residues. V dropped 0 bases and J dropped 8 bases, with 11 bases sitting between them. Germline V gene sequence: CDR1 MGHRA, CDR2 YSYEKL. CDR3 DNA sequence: TGCGCCAGCAGCCAAGAGGTCCGGCAGGATTCACCCCTCCACTTT. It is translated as CASSQEVRQDSPLHF.

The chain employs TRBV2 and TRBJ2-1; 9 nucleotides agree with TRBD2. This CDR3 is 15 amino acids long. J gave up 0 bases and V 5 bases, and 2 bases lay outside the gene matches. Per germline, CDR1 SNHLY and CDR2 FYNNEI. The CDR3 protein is CASSPAGGSYNEQFF. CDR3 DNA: TGTGCCAGCAGTCCAGCGGGAGGCTCCTACAATGAGCAGTTCTTC.

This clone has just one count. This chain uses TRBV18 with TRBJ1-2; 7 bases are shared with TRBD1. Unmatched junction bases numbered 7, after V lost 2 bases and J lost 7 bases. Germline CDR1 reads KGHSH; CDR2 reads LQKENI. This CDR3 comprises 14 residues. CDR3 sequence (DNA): TGTGCCAGCTCACCAAGGCAGGGGGTTGGTGGCTACACCTTC. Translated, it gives CASSPRQGVGGYTF.

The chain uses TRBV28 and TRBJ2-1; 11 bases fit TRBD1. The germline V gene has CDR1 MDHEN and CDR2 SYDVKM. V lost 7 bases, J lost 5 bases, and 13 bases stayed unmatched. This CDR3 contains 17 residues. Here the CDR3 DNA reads TGTGCCAGCACCCCCCCGGCTGGACAGGGGGCTAACAATGAGCAGTTCTTC. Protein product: CASTPPAGQGANNEQFF. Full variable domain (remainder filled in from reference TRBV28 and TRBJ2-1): DVKVTQSSRYLVKRTGEKVFLECVQDMDHENMFWYRQDPGLGLRLIYFSYDVKMKEKGDIPEGYSVSREKKERFSLILESASTNQTSMYLCASTPPAGQGANNEQFFGPGTRLTVL.

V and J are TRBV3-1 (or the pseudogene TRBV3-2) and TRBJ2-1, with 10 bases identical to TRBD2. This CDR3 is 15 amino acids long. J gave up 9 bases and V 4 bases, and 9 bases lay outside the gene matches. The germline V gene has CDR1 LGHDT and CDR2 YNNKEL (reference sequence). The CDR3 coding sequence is TGTGCCAGCAGCCGTGGGGGACTAGCGATCGGTGAGCAGTTCTTC. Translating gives CASSRGGLAIGEQFF.

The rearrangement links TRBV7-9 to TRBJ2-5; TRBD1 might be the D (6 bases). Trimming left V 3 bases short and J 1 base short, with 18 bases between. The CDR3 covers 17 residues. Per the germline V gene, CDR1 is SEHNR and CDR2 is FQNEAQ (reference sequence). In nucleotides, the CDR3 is TGTGCCAGCAGCTTGGGGGACAAAGTAGGGACCCAAGAGACCCAGTACTTC. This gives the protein CASSLGDKVGTQETQYF.

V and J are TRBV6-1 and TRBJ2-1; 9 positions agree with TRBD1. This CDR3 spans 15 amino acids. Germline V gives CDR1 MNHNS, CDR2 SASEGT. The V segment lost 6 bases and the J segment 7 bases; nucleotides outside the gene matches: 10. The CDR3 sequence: CASREGTGGYNEQFF. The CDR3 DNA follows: TGTGCCAGCAGGGAGGGAACAGGGGGCTATAATGAGCAGTTCTTC.

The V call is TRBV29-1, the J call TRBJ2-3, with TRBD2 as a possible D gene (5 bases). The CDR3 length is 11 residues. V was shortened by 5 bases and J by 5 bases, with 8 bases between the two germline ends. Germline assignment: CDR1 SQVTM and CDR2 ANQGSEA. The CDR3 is CSVRAGDTQYF. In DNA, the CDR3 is TGCAGCGTTCGGGCGGGAGATACGCAGTATTTT.

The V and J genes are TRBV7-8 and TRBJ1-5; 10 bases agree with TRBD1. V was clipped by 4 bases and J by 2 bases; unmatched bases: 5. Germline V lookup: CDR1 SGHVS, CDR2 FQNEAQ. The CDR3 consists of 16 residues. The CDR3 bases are TGTGCCAGCAGCTCAGGACAGGGGGGAGGCAATCAGCCCCAGCATTTT. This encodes CASSSGQGGGNQPQHF.

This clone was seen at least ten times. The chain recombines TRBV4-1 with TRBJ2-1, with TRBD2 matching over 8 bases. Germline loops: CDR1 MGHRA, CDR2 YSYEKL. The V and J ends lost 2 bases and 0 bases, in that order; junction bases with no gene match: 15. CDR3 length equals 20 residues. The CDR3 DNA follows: TGCGCCAGCAGCCAAATAGGGCTAGCGGGTTCCAAAAGCTCCTACAATGAGCAGTTCTTC. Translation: CASSQIGLAGSKSSYNEQFF.

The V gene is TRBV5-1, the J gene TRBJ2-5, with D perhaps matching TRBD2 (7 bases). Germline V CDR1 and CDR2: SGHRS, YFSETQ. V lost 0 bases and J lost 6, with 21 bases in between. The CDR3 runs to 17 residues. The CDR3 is CASSLVQPGGAKKTQYF. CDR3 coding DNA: TGCGCCAGCAGCTTGGTCCAACCTGGGGGGGCGAAGAAGACCCAGTACTTC.

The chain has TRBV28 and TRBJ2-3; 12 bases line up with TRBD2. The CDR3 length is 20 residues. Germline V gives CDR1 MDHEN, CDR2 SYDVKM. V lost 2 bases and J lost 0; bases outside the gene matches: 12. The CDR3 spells CASSLGRGPGTSGSTDTQYF. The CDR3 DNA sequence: TGTGCCAGCAGTTTAGGTAGGGGGCCAGGGACTAGCGGGAGCACAGATACGCAGTATTTT.

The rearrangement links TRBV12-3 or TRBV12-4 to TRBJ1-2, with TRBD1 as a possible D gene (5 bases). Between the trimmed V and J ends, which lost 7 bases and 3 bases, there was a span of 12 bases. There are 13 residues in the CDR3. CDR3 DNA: TGTGCCAGCAATTCTGACAGAGACTATGGCTACACCTTC. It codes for CASNSDRDYGYTF.

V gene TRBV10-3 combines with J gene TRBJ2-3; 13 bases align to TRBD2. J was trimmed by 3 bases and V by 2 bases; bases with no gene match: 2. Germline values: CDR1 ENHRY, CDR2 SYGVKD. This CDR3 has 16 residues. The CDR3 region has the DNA TGTGCCATCAGTGAGCCGGGACTAGCGGGGACAGATACGCAGTATTTT. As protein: CAISEPGLAGTDTQYF.

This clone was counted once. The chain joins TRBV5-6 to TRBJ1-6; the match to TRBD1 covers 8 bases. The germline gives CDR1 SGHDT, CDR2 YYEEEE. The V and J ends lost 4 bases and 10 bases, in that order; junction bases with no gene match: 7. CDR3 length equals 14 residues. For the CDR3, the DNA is TGTGCCAGCAGCAACCGGGACAGGATCTCACCCCTCCACTTT. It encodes CASSNRDRISPLHF.

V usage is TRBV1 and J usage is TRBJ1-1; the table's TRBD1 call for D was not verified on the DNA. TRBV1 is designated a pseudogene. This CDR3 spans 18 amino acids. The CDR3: CTSSQDRGQGELNTEAFF. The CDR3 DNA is TGCACCAGCAGCCAAGATAGGGGACAGGGAGAGTTGAACACTGAAGCTTTCTTT.

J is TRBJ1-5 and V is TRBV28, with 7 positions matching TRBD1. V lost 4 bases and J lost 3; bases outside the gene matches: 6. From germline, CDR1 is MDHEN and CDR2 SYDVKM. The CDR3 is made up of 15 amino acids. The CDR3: CASSYEGGSNQPQHF. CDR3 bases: TGTGCCAGCAGTTACGAAGGGGGCTCCAATCAGCCCCAGCATTTT.

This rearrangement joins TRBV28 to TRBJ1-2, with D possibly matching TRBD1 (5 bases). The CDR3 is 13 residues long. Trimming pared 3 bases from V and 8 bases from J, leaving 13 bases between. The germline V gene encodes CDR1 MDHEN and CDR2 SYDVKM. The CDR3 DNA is TGTGCCAGCAGTTTGGGGGGTACTTGGGGCTACACCTTC. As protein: CASSLGGTWGYTF.

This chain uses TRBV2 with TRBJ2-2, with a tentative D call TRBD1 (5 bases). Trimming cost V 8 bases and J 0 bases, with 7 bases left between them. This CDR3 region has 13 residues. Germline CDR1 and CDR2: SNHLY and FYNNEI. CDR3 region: CASGATNTGELFF. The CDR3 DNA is TGTGCCAGCGGGGCCACGAACACCGGGGAGCTGTTTTTT.

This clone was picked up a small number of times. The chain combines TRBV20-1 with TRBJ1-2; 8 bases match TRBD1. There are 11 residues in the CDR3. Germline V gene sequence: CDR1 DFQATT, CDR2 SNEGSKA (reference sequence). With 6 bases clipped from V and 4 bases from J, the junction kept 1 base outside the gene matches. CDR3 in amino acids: CSADRGYGYTF. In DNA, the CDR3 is TGCAGTGCAGACAGGGGCTATGGCTACACCTTC.